Presented here are 20 T cell receptor beta chains from one specimen sequenced in a study of PD-L1 blockade in urothelial cancer. Clones were read by immunoSEQ multiplex PCR, and TCRdb kept only the in-frame ones, dropping some. Of some 76,000 clones in the sample, approximately 91% were seen once. Source: PBMCs, taken around atezolizumab (anti-PD-L1) treatment. The receptors originated from a man between 60 and 70 years old with urothelial cancer.

The J gene is TRBJ1-3, the V gene TRBV27; 7 nucleotides line up with TRBD1. The length of the CDR3 is 14 residues. With 6 bases clipped from V and 1 base from J, the junction kept 3 bases outside the gene matches. CDR1 and CDR2 (germline): MNHEY, SMNVEV (reference sequence). CDR3 sequence (DNA): TGTGCCAGCAGACCACAGGGGTCTGGAAACACCATATATTTT. Its protein product is CASRPQGSGNTIYF.

The chain carries TRBV6-5 and TRBJ1-1, with 10 bases identical to TRBD1. The germline CDR1 and CDR2 sequences are MNHEY and SVGAGI. The CDR3 has 15 amino acids. The V and J ends lost 8 bases and 1 base, in that order; junction bases with no gene match: 7. CDR3 region: CASGQDRGTNTEAFF. The CDR3 region has the DNA TGTGCCAGCGGACAGGACAGGGGGACGAACACTGAAGCTTTCTTT.

The rearrangement uses TRBV19 and TRBJ1-1, with D perhaps matching TRBD1 (5 bases). V was pared by 1 base and J by 6 bases, with 15 bases between. The CDR3 totals 15 residues. The V gene's germline CDR1 is LNHDA and CDR2 SQIVND (reference sequence). The DNA for the CDR3 is TGTGCCAGTAGTATAGCGGGTATAGGGGCCCCTGAAGCTTTCTTT. Its protein is CASSIAGIGAPEAFF. The full variable domain, with the rest looked up from reference TRBV19 and TRBJ1-1, is DGGITQSPKYLFRKEGQNVTLSCEQNLNHDAMYWYRQDPGQGLRLIYYSQIVNDFQKGDIAEGYSVSREKKESFPLTVTSAQKNPTAFYLCASSIAGIGAPEAFFGQGTRLTVV.

The chain combines TRBV4-3 with TRBJ1-5, with 10 bases matching TRBD1. Germline trimming cut 3 bases from V and 4 bases from J; bases unmatched to any gene: 9. The CDR3 is 17 amino acids. Per the germline V gene, CDR1 is LGHNA and CDR2 is YSLEER. DNA for the CDR3: TGCGCCAGCAGCCAGGATAGGGGGACAGGGGCAAATCAGCCCCAGCATTTT. Amino acids: CASSQDRGTGANQPQHF.

The chain employs TRBV2 and TRBJ2-3; 11 nucleotides agree with TRBD2. The CDR3 totals 19 residues. Per germline, CDR1 SNHLY and CDR2 FYNNEI. Trimming cost V 4 bases and J 3 bases; bases outside gene matches: 15. The CDR3 DNA is TGTGCCAGCAGTGGGTATAGCGGGGGGGCGAATTTTCCGACAGATACGCAGTATTTT. This gives the protein CASSGYSGGANFPTDTQYF.

The V gene is TRBV7-9, the J gene TRBJ1-3, with D perhaps TRBD1 (5 bases). Trimming pared 1 base from V and 4 bases from J, leaving 14 bases between. Germline V gene sequence: CDR1 SEHNR, CDR2 FQNEAQ (reference sequence). CDR3 length: 16 residues. The chain's CDR3 is CASSLDTGGVGNTIYF. The CDR3 region has the DNA TGTGCCAGCAGCTTAGACACAGGAGGGGTAGGAAACACCATATATTTT. The whole variable domain, filled in from reference TRBV7-9 and TRBJ1-3, reads DTGVSQNPRHKITKRGQNVTFRCDPISEHNRLYWYRQTLGQGPEFLTYFQNEAQLEKSRLLSDRFSAERPKGSFSTLEIQRTEQGDSAMYLCASSLDTGGVGNTIYFGEGSWLTVV.

V gene TRBV2 combines with J gene TRBJ1-1; 8 positions match TRBD1. The germline CDR1 and CDR2 sequences are SNHLY and FYNNEI. The CDR3 sequence is 13 residues long. V gave up 7 bases and J gave up 4 bases; unmatched junction bases: 5. The CDR3 DNA is TGTGCCAGCACCGGGACAGGAGTCACTGAAGCTTTCTTT. It yields the protein CASTGTGVTEAFF. Filled out from reference TRBV2 and TRBJ1-1, the complete variable domain reads EPEVTQTPSHQVTQMGQEVILRCVPISNHLYFYWYRQILGQKVEFLVSFYNNEISEKSEIFDDQFSVERPDGSNFTLKIRSTKLEDSAMYFCASTGTGVTEAFFGQGTRLTVV.

The chain recombines TRBV19 with TRBJ1-4, with TRBD1 matching 12 bases. The CDR3 runs to 17 residues. Germline CDR1 LNHDA, CDR2 SQIVND (reference sequence). Losses at the gene ends were 6 bases for V and 8 bases for J; bases not matched to a gene: 13. CDR3 in amino acids: CASRPSRDRGRREKLFF. The CDR3 region has the DNA TGTGCCAGTAGACCGTCCCGGGACAGGGGGCGGAGGGAAAAACTGTTTTTT.

J is TRBJ2-7 and V is TRBV5-1; 9 bases are a match to TRBD1. Losses at the gene ends were 4 bases for V and 5 bases for J; bases not matched to a gene: 4. The CDR3 contains 13 residues. CDR1 is SGHRS and CDR2 is YFSETQ in the germline V gene. In DNA, the CDR3 is TGCGCCAGCAGCGACGGGGACAGGGACGAGCAGTACTTC. Translating gives CASSDGDRDEQYF.

CDR3 residues: CASSSSGTGGNEKLFF. In DNA, the CDR3 is TGCGCCAGCAGCTCTTCCGGGACAGGGGGGAATGAAAAACTGTTTTTT. V is TRBV5-1 and J is TRBJ1-4; 11 bases line up with TRBD1. In germline, CDR1 is SGHRS, CDR2 YFSETQ. The CDR3 spans 16 residues. Trimming cost V 3 bases and J 5 bases; bases outside gene matches: 6.

The chain links TRBV11-2 to TRBJ2-1, with 9 bases aligning to TRBD1. CDR1 is SGHAT, CDR2 FQNNGV, per germline. Trimming at V came to 1 base and at J to 1 base, leaving 2 bases not matched to a gene. The CDR3 extends over 16 amino acids. CDR3 protein: CASSLVGQGSYNEQFF. In DNA, the CDR3 is TGTGCCAGCAGCTTAGTGGGACAGGGATCCTACAATGAGCAGTTCTTC.

This chain joins TRBV9 and TRBJ2-3; D gene uncertain. The germline V gene encodes CDR1 SGDLS and CDR2 YYNGEE. The CDR3 covers 12 residues. V lost 3 bases, J lost 3 bases, and 5 bases lay in between. The CDR3 DNA reads TGTGCCAGCAGCGGGAGAACAGATACGCAGTATTTT. Residues: CASSGRTDTQYF.

This clone was counted between two and nine times. The rearrangement uses TRBV6-1 and TRBJ1-3, with D unclear. The ends were cut back, 6 bases at V and 5 bases at J, with 17 bases in the middle. There are 15 residues in the CDR3. Germline assignment: CDR1 MNHNS and CDR2 SASEGT. The CDR3 reads CASREPSLYRNTIYF. The CDR3 nucleotides are TGTGCCAGCAGAGAGCCGTCGTTATATAGAAACACCATATATTTT.

The chain joins TRBV7-7 to TRBJ2-5; D is perhaps TRBD2 (5 bases). The V gene's germline CDR1 is SSHAT and CDR2 FNYEAQ (reference sequence). Trimming removed 2 bases at V and 4 bases at J, with 8 bases between. This CDR3 has 13 residues. The CDR3 protein is CASSLPAGETQYF. The DNA of the CDR3 is TGTGCCAGCAGCTTACCCGCGGGAGAGACCCAGTACTTC.

The gene calls are TRBV7-6 and TRBJ2-3; 12 bases agree with TRBD2. CDR3 length equals 17 residues. In germline, CDR1 is SGHVS, CDR2 FNYEAQ. After removal of 2 bases from V and 6 bases from J, the junction contained 9 bases not matched to a gene. The CDR3 here is CASSLMLAGGPGDTQYF. CDR3 nucleotides: TGTGCCAGCAGCTTAATGCTAGCGGGAGGGCCAGGTGATACGCAGTATTTT.

The CDR3 reads CASSLTSGGSTYNEQFF. Here the CDR3 DNA reads TGTGCCAGCAGCTTAACTAGCGGGGGATCTACCTACAATGAGCAGTTCTTC. The rearrangement links TRBV7-2 to TRBJ2-1; 11 bases are a match to TRBD2. The junction had 5 bases not matched to a gene; V was cut back by 2 bases and J by 2 bases. This CDR3 region has 17 residues. The germline gives CDR1 SGHTA, CDR2 FQGNSA. Combining the CDR3 with reference TRBV7-2 and TRBJ2-1 gives the whole variable domain GAGVSQSPSNKVTEKGKDVELRCDPISGHTALYWYRQSLGQGLEFLIYFQGNSAPDKSGLPSDRFSAERTGGSVSTLTIQRTQQEDSAVYLCASSLTSGGSTYNEQFFGPGTRLTVL.

This chain links TRBV5-1 with TRBJ2-1; no reliable D call. This CDR3 has 12 residues. The ends were cut back, 2 bases at V and 6 bases at J, with 6 bases in the middle. Germline V gene data show CDR1 as SGHRS and CDR2 as YFSETQ. This chain's CDR3 is CASSFTGNEQFF. In DNA form, the CDR3 reads TGCGCCAGCAGCTTTACTGGCAATGAGCAGTTCTTC. Based on the CDR3 plus reference TRBV5-1 and TRBJ2-1, the full variable domain is KAGVTQTPRYLIKTRGQQVTLSCSPISGHRSVSWYQQTPGQGLQFLFEYFSETQRNKGNFPGRFSGRQFSNSRSEMNVSTLELGDSALYLCASSFTGNEQFFGPGTRLTVL.

The genes are TRBV6-5 and TRBJ1-1; 8 positions agree with TRBD1. This CDR3 spans 15 amino acids. Germline CDR1 MNHEY, CDR2 SVGAGI. The trim removed 5 bases at V and 4 bases at J, leaving 9 bases unmatched. CDR3 sequence (DNA): TGTGCCAGCAGTCACAGAAACAGGGGGTCCACTGAAGCTTTCTTT. Protein: CASSHRNRGSTEAFF.

V and J are TRBV2 and TRBJ2-7; D remains ambiguous. The V and J ends lost 6 bases and 2 bases respectively, with 14 bases between them. The length of the CDR3 is 14 residues. Germline CDR1 is SNHLY and CDR2 is FYNNEI. The CDR3 nucleotides read TGTGCCAGCAGCCGAGAGGCCAGAACCTACGAGCAGTACTTC. Translated: CASSREARTYEQYF.

V is TRBV2 and J is TRBJ2-5; 10 bases fit TRBD2. The V and J ends lost 7 bases and 1 base, in that order; junction bases with no gene match: 6. Germline V gives CDR1 SNHLY, CDR2 FYNNEI. The CDR3 has 15 amino acids. Here the CDR3 reads CASKSLAGGQETQYF. The CDR3 DNA sequence: TGTGCCAGCAAGAGTTTAGCGGGAGGCCAAGAGACCCAGTACTTC.